This T cell receptor beta chain was identified in a study of blood T cell repertoires in COVID-19. Produced via immunoSEQ multiplex PCR; TCRdb's table is partial and in-frame only. The sample comprises approximately 400,000 clones, 80% to 90% of which are singletons, and more than 0.95% rests with the top ten. Germline CDR1 LGHNA, CDR2 YNFKEQ. Trimming pared 0 bases from V and 0 bases from J, leaving 11 bases between. The CDR3 covers 16 residues. The sample consisted of peripheral blood. This TCR derives from a man between 35 and 55 years old with acute or convalescent COVID-19. The chain carries TRBV4-2 and TRBJ1-2; no clear D. In nucleotides, the CDR3 is TGTGCCAGCAGCCAAGATTGGGCCAGGCCTAACTATGGCTACACCTTC. Translated, it gives CASSQDWARPNYGYTF.